This is a list of T cell receptor beta chains from one sample in a study of cytomegalovirus exposure and HLA in healthy donors. Data came from immunoSEQ multiplex PCR; TCRdb stores just in-frame clones and leaves some out. The data show fewer than 100,000 clones, around 77% seen once. Material for sequencing was PBMCs. The receptors were gathered from a middle-aged man in good health and CMV-seronegative. CDR3s include the opening cysteine and the closing phenylalanine or tryptophan. D genes are given only for firm matches. Clone sizes are given selectively: once, few, many, or a class where the clone is expanded.

cdr3_aa | cdr3_nt | d_call | clone_size | j_call | v_call
CASSLPFTGELFF | TGTGCCAGCAGCTTACCGTTCACCGGGGAGCTGTTTTTT | - | - | TRBJ2-2 | TRBV7-8
CASSAPLLKTNEKLFF | TGTGCCAGCAGCGCACCACTTTTAAAGACTAATGAAAAACTGTTTTTT | - | - | TRBJ1-4 | TRBV7-9
CAWSVLTGVGEAFF | TGTGCCTGGAGTGTACTGACAGGGGTGGGTGAAGCTTTCTTT | TRBD1 | - | TRBJ1-1 | TRBV30
CASSPSHNTRGETQYF | TGTGCCAGCAGTCCCTCCCACAACACACGTGGAGAGACCCAGTACTTC | - | - | TRBJ2-5 | TRBV7-2
CASSQRQGSYEQYF | TGTGCCAGCAGCCAAAGGCAGGGGTCCTACGAGCAGTACTTC | - | medium-sized | TRBJ2-7 | TRBV4-2
CASSLVLRGENEQYF | TGTGCCAGCAGTTTAGTCCTCAGGGGTGAGAACGAGCAGTACTTC | - | - | TRBJ2-7 | TRBV28
CASSAGQTGRRGLAGANIQYF | TGTGCCAGCAGTGCGGGGCAGACGGGACGTCGAGGGCTAGCGGGAGCCAACATTCAGTACTTC | TRBD2 | - | TRBJ2-4 | TRBV2
CASSLALTDNYGYTF | TGTGCCAGCAGCTTAGCGCTGACTGATAACTATGGCTACACCTTC | - | - | TRBJ1-2 | TRBV7-6
CASSLLGGAGEQYF | TGTGCCAGCAGCTTGTTAGGGGGGGCAGGCGAGCAGTACTTC | - | - | TRBJ2-7 | TRBV5-5
CASSPRQPPLYEQYF | TGCGCCAGCAGCCCTAGACAGCCTCCCCTCTACGAGCAGTACTTC | - | - | TRBJ2-7 | TRBV5-1
CASSQSGGPTEAFF | TGTGCCAGCTCACAGTCAGGGGGCCCCACTGAAGCTTTCTTT | TRBD1 | - | TRBJ1-1 | TRBV18
CASSDGRREETQYF | TGTGCCAGCAGCGACGGGAGAAGGGAAGAGACCCAGTACTTC | - | - | TRBJ2-5 | TRBV7-6
CASSKQGQNTEAFF | TGCGCCAGCAGCAAACAGGGACAGAACACTGAAGCTTTCTTT | - | - | TRBJ1-1 | TRBV5-1
CASRDSYEQYF | TGCGCCAGCAGGGACAGTTACGAGCAGTACTTC | - | - | TRBJ2-7 | TRBV10-2
CASSPQGGPYEQYF | TGTGCCAGCAGCCCTCAAGGTGGGCCCTACGAGCAGTACTTC | - | - | TRBJ2-7 | TRBV7-3
CSSSLLNSPLHF | TGTTCCAGCAGCTTACTCAATTCACCCCTCCACTTT | - | - | TRBJ1-6 | TRBV7-9
CASSVFDRSSYNEQFF | TGTGCCAGCAGCGTTTTTGATAGGAGCTCCTACAATGAGCAGTTCTTC | - | - | TRBJ2-1 | TRBV9
CASSRPDRGGELFF | TGTGCCAGCAGTCGACCCGACAGGGGCGGGGAGCTGTTTTTT | TRBD1 | - | TRBJ2-2 | TRBV28
CSAWDGSSYNEQFF | TGCAGCGCATGGGACGGGAGCTCCTACAATGAGCAGTTCTTC | - | - | TRBJ2-1 | TRBV29-1
CASSLFGLAPYEQYF | TGTGCCAGCAGCTTGTTTGGGCTAGCTCCCTACGAGCAGTACTTC | - | - | TRBJ2-7 | TRBV5-6
CASAGGAKTNYGYTF | TGTGCCAGCGCCGGTGGGGCAAAAACTAACTATGGCTACACCTTC | - | few | TRBJ1-2 | TRBV2
CATSRVRSSETQYF | TGTGCCACCAGCAGAGTACGGAGTTCGGAGACCCAGTACTTC | - | - | TRBJ2-5 | TRBV15
CASSARPTLLAGGGSDTQYF | TGTGCCAGCAGTGCGCGCCCCACCCTCCTAGCGGGAGGGGGGTCAGATACGCAGTATTTT | TRBD2 | once | TRBJ2-3 | TRBV6-1
CASSLVGTGGMAEQFF | TGCGCCAGCAGCCTCGTGGGGACAGGGGGGATGGCTGAGCAGTTCTTC | TRBD1 | - | TRBJ2-1 | TRBV4-1
CASSRDYESSYEQYF | TGTGCCAGCAGCCGGGACTACGAGAGCTCCTACGAGCAGTACTTC | TRBD2 | - | TRBJ2-7 | TRBV7-8
CASSTLKGGRPAEAFF | TGTGCCAGCAGCACCTTAAAAGGAGGGCGACCGGCTGAAGCTTTCTTT | - | - | TRBJ1-1 | TRBV5-4
CASSLVWAREGEQYF | TGCGCCAGCAGCTTGGTGTGGGCCCGGGAAGGCGAGCAGTACTTC | - | once | TRBJ2-7 | TRBV5-1
CASSLDLAVPGANVLTF | TGTGCCAGCAGCTTAGATCTGGCCGTCCCTGGGGCCAACGTCCTGACTTTC | - | once | TRBJ2-6 | TRBV11-3
CASSPSGTSYNEQFF | TGTGCCAGCAGCCCTAGCGGGACCTCCTACAATGAGCAGTTCTTC | TRBD2 | - | TRBJ2-1 | TRBV9
CAWGPTGYPNYGYTF | TGTGCCTGGGGTCCCACAGGGTATCCTAACTATGGCTACACCTTC | - | - | TRBJ1-2 | TRBV30
CSVVRVLGNTEAFF | TGCAGCGTTGTCAGGGTCCTAGGGAACACTGAAGCTTTCTTT | - | - | TRBJ1-1 | TRBV29-1
CASSLNRGGSYEQYF | TGTGCCAGCAGCTTGAATAGAGGGGGATCCTACGAGCAGTACTTC | - | - | TRBJ2-7 | TRBV5-5
CASGVRQGAGTEAFF | TGCGCCAGCGGGGTTCGACAGGGGGCGGGGACTGAAGCTTTCTTT | TRBD1 | - | TRBJ1-1 | TRBV10-2